What follows describes a single T cell receptor beta chain. The source of the sample is a study of technical replicates of blood from a few donors. The germline V gene has CDR1 LNHNV and CDR2 YYDKDF (reference sequence). This CDR3 is 13 amino acids long. V lost 3 bases, J lost 1 base, and 7 bases lay in between. Produced via immunoSEQ multiplex PCR; TCRdb's table is partial and in-frame only. The data hold 55,000 to 65,000 clones, with 85% to 95% observed a single time. The rearrangement joins TRBV15 to TRBJ2-7; tentatively, D is TRBD1 (6 bases). Sequencing used PBMCs. The sequence was collected from a human donor in good health. Some clones in this sample may be carry-over from other donors' samples. This CDR3 is CATSRDSSYEQYF. The CDR3 coding sequence is TGTGCCACCAGCAGGGACAGTTCCTACGAGCAGTACTTC.